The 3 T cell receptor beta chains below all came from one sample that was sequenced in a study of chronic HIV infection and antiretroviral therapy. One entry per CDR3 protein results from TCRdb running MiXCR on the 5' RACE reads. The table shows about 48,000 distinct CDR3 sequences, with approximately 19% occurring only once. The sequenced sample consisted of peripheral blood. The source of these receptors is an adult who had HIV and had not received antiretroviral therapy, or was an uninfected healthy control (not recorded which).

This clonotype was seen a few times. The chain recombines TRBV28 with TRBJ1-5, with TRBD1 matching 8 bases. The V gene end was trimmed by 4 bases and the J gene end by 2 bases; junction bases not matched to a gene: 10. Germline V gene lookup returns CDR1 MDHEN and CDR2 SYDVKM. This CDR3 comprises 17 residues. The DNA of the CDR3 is TGTGCCAGCAGTTCACCCCTCACAGGGGGAGGCAATCAGCCCCAGCATTTT. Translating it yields CASSSPLTGGGNQPQHF.

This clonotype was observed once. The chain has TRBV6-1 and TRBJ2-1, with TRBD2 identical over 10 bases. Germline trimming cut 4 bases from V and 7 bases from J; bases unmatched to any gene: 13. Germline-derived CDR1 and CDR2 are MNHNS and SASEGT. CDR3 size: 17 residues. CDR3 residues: CASSALAAGGPRNEQFF. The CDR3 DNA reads TGTGCCAGCAGTGCCCTAGCAGCGGGAGGGCCGAGGAATGAGCAGTTCTTC.

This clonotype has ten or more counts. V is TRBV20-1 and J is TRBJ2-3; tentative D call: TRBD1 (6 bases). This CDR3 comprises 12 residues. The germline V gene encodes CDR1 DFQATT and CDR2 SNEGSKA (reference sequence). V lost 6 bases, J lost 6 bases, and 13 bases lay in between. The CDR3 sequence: CSADHRADTQYF. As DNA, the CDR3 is TGCAGTGCAGACCACAGGGCTGATACGCAGTATTTT.